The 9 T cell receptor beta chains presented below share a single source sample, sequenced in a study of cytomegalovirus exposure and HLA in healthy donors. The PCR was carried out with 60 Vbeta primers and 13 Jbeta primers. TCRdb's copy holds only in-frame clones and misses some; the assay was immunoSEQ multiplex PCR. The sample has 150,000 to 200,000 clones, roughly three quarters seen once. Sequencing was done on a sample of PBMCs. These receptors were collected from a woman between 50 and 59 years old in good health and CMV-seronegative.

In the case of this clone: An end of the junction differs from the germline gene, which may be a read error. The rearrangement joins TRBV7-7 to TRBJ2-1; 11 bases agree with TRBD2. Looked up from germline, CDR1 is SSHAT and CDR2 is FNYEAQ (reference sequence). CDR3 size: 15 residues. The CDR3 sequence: CASSLTSGDDNEQFF. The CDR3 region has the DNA TGTGCTAGCAGCCTGACTAGCGGGGATGACAATGAGCAGTTCTTC.

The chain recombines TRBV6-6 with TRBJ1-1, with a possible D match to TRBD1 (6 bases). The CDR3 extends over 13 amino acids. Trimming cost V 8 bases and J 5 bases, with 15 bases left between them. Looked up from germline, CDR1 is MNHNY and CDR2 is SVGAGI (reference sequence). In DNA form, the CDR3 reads TGTGCCAGCGTCGGGGGGGCGACGACTGAAGCTTTCTTT. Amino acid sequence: CASVGGATTEAFF.

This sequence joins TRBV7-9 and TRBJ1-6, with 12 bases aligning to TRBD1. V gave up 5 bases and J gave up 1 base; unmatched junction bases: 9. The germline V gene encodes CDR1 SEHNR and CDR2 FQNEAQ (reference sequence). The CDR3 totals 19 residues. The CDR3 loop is CASSPPGQGAGSYNSPLHF. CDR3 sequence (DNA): TGTGCCAGCAGCCCCCCGGGACAGGGGGCAGGTTCCTATAATTCACCCCTCCACTTT.

The CDR3 region is CSVPSGEQYF. The CDR3 DNA sequence: TGCAGCGTCCCTAGTGGCGAGCAGTACTTC. The J gene is TRBJ2-7, the V gene TRBV29-1; D not certain. This CDR3 has 10 amino acids. The germline V and J ends were trimmed by 6 bases and 6 bases, with 9 bases remaining between them. Looked up from germline, CDR1 is SQVTM and CDR2 is ANQGSEA.

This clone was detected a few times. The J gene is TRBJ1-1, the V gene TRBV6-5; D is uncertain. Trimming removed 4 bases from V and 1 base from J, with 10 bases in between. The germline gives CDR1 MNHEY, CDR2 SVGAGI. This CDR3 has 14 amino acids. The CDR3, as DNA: TGTGCCAGCAGTTCCCCCTCAGGGAACACTGAAGCTTTCTTT. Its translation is CASSSPSGNTEAFF.

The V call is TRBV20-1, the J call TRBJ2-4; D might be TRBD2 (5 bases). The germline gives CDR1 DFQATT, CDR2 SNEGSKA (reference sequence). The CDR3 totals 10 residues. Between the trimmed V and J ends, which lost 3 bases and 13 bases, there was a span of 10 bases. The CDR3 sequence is CSASKGVQYF. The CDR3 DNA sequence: TGCAGTGCTAGTAAGGGAGTCCAGTACTTC.

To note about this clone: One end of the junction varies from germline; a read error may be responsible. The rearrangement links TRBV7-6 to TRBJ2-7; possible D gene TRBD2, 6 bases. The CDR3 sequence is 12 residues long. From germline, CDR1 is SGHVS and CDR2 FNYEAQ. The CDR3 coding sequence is TGTGCCAGCAGTCTACTTGGCGGGGCCTCTGACTTC. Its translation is CASSLLGGASDF. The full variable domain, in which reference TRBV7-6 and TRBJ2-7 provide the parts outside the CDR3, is GAGVSQSPRYKVTKRGQDVALRCDPISGHVSLYWYRQALGQGPEFLTYFNYEAQQDKSGLPNDRFSAERPEGSISTLTIQRTEQRDSAMYRCASSLLGGASDFGPGTRLTVT.

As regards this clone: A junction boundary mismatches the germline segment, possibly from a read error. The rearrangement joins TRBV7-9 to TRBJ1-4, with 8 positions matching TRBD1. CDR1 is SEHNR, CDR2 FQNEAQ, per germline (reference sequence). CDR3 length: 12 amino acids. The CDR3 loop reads CSSGQGGGKLFF. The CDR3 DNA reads TGTTCCAGCGGACAGGGAGGCGGAAAACTGTTTTTT.

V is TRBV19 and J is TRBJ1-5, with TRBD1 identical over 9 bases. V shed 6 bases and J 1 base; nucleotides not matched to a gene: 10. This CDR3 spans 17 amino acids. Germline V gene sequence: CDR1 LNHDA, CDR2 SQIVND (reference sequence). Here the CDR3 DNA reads TGTGCCAGTAGGACGACCGGGACAGGGAGAAGCAATCAGCCCCAGCATTTT. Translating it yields CASRTTGTGRSNQPQHF.